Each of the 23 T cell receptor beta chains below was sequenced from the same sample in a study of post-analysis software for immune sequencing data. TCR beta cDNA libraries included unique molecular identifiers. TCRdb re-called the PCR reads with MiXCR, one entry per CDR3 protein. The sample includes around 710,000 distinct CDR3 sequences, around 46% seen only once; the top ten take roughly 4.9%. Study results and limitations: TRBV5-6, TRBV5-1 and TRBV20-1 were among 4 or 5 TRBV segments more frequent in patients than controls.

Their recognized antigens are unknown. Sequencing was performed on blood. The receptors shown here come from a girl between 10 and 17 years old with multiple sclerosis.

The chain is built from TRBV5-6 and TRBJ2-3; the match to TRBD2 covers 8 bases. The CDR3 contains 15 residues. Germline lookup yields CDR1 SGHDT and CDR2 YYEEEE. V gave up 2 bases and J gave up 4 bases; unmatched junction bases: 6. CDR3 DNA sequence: TGTGCCAGCAGCTTTGTAGCGGGAAGGGCAGATACGCAGTATTTT. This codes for CASSFVAGRADTQYF.

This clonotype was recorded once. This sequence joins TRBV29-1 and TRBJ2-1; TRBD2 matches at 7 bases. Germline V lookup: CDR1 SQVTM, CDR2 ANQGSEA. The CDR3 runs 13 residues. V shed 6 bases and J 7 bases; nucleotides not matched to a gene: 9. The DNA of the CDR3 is TGCAGCGTGGGCGGCGGGAGTGGGAATGAGCAGTTCTTC. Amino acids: CSVGGGSGNEQFF.

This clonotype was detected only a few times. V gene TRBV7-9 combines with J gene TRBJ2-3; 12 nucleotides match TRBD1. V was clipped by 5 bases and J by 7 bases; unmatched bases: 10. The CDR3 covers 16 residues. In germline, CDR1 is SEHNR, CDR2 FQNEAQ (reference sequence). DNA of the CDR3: TGTGCCAGCAGCGCTGGGACAGGGGGCACCTCAAATACGCAGTATTTT. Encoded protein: CASSAGTGGTSNTQYF.

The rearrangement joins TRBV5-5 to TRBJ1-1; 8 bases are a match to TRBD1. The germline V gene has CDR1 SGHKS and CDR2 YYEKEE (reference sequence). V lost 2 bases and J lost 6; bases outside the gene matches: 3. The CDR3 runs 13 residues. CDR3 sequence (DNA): TGTGCCAGCAGCTTAGGGACAGGTTCTGAAGCTTTCTTT. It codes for CASSLGTGSEAFF.

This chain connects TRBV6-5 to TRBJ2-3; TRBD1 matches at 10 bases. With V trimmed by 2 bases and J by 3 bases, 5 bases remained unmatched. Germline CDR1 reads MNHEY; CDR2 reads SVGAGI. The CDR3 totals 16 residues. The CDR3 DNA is TGTGCCAGCAGTTACGGGTCGGGACAGGGGACAGATACGCAGTATTTT. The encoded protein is CASSYGSGQGTDTQYF.

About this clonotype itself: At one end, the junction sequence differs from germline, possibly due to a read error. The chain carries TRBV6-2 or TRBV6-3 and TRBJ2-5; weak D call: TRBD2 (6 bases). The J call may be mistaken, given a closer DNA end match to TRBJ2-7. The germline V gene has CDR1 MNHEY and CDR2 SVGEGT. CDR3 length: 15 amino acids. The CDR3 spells CVSSFPAGPTYEQYF. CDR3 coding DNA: TGTGTCAGCAGTTTCCCAGCGGGCCCAACCTACGAGCAGTACTTC.

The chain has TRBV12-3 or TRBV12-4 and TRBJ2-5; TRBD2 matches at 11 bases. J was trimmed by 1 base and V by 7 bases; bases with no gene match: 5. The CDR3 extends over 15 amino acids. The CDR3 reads CASKTSGSSQETQYF. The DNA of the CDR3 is TGTGCCAGCAAAACTAGCGGGAGTTCCCAAGAGACCCAGTACTTC.

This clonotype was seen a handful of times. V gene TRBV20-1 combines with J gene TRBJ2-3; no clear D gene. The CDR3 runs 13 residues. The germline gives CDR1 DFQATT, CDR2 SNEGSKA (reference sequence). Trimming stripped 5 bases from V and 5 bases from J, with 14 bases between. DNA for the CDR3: TGCAGTGCTGACACTTCCTCGGGAGATACGCAGTATTTT. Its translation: CSADTSSGDTQYF.

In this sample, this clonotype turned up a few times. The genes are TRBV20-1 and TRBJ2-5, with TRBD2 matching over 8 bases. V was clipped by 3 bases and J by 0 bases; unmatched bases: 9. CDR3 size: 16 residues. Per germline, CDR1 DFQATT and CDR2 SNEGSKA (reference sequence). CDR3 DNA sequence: TGCAGTGCTAGTGTGCTAGCGGGCGTGTACCAAGAGACCCAGTACTTC. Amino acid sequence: CSASVLAGVYQETQYF.

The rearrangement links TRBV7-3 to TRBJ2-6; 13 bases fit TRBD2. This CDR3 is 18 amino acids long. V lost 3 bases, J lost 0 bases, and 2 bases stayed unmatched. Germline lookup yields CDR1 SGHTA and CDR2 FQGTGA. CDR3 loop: CASSFGLAGDSGANVLTF. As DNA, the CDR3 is TGTGCCAGCAGCTTCGGACTAGCGGGAGACTCTGGGGCCAACGTCCTGACTTTC.

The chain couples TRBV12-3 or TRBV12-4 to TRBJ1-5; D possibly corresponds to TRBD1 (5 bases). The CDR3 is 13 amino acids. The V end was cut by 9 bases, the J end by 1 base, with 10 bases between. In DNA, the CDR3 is TGTGCCAGTAGGGGCGCGAGCAATCAGCCCCAGCATTTT. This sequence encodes CASRGASNQPQHF.

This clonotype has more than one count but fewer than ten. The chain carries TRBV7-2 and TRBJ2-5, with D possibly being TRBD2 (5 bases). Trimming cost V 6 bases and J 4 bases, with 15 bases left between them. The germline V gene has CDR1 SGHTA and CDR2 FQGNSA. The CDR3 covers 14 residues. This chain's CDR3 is CASRLREFGETQYF. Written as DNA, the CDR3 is TGTGCCAGCAGGTTGAGGGAGTTTGGAGAGACCCAGTACTTC.

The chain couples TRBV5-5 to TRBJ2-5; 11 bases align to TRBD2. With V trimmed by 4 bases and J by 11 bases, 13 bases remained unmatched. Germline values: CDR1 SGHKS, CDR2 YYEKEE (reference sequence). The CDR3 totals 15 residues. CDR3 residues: CASSGLSGRAGEQYF. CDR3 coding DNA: TGTGCCAGCAGCGGACTTAGCGGGAGGGCCGGGGAGCAGTACTTC. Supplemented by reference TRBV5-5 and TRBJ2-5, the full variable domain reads DAGVTQSPTHLIKTRGQQVTLRCSPISGHKSVSWYQQVLGQGPQFIFQYYEKEERGRGNFPDRFSARQFPNYSSELNVNALLLGDSALYLCASSGLSGRAGEQYFGPGTRLLVL.

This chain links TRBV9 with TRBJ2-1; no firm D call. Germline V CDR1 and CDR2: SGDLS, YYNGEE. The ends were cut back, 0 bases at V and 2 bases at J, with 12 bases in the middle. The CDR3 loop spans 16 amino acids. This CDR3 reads CASSVGEVGTYNEQFF. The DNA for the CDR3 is TGTGCCAGCAGCGTAGGAGAGGTGGGGACCTACAATGAGCAGTTCTTC.

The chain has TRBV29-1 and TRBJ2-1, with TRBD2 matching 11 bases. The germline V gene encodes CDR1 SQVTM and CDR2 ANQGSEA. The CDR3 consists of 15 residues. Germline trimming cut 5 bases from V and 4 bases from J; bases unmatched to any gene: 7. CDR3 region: CSVSRGLADYNEQFF. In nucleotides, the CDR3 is TGCAGCGTTTCCAGGGGACTAGCGGATTACAATGAGCAGTTCTTC.

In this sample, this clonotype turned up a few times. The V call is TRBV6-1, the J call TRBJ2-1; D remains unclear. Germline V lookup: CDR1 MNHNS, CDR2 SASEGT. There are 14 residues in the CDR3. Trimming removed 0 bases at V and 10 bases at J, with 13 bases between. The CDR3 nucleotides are TGTGCCAGCAGTGAAGCGCTTCCCTCACTCGAGCAGTTCTTC. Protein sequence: CASSEALPSLEQFF.

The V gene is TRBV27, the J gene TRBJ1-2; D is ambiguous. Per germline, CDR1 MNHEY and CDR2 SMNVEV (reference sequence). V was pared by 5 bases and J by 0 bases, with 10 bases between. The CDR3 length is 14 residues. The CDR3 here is CASSRSTSNYGYTF. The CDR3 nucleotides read TGTGCCAGCAGTAGGTCCACATCTAACTATGGCTACACCTTC.

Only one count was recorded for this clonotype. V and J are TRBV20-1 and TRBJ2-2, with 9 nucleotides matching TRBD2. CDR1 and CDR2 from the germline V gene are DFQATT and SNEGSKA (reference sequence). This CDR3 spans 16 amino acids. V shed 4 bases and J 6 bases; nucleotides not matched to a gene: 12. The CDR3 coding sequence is TGCAGTGCTAAACAGCGGCGGGAGGGACCGGCCGGGGAGCTGTTTTTT. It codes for CSAKQRREGPAGELFF.

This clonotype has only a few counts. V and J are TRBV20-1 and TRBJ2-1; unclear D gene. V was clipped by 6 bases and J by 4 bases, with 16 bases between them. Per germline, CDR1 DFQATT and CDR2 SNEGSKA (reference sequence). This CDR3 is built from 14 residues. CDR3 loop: CSADDTILYNEQFF. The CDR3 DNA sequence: TGCAGTGCAGACGACACCATACTTTACAATGAGCAGTTCTTC.

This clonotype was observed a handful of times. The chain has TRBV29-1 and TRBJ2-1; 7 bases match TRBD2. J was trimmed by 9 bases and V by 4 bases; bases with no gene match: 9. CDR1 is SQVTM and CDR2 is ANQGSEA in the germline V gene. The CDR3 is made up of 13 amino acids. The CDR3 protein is CSVGEGLGVEQFF. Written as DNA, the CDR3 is TGCAGCGTTGGGGAGGGCCTAGGTGTTGAGCAGTTCTTC.

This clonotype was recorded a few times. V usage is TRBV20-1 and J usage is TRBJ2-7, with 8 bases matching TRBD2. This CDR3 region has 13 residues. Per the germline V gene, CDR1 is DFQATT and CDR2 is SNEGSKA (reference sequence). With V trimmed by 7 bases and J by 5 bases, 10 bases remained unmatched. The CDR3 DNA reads TGCAGTGTCACACCCGGGACTAGTGACGAGCAGTACTTC. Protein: CSVTPGTSDEQYF.

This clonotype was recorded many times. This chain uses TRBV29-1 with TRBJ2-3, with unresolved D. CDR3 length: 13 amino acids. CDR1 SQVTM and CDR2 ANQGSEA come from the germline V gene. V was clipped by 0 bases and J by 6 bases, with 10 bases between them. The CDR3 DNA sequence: TGCAGCGTTGAAGATGTTCGGAGTGATACGCAGTATTTT. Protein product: CSVEDVRSDTQYF.

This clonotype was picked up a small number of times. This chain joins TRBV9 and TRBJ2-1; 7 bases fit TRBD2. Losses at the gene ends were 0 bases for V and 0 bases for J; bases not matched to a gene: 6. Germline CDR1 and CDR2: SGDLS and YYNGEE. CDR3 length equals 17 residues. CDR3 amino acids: CASSVALAVSSYNEQFF. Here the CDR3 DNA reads TGTGCCAGCAGCGTAGCCCTAGCGGTCAGCTCCTACAATGAGCAGTTCTTC.